This T cell receptor (beta chain) was captured in a study of blood T cell repertoires in COVID-19. This CDR3 region has 11 residues. Looked up from germline, CDR1 is SGHNT and CDR2 is YENEEA. Trimming shortened V by 5 bases and J by 9 bases, and 11 bases separated the two germline ends. Assignment of participants to cohorts was predicated upon participant-reported clinical history. Donors of Cohort 3 who recovered were those that had two negative PCRs, clearance, or symptom resolution. Produced via immunoSEQ multiplex PCR; TCRdb's table is partial and in-frame only. The table has a few hundred thousand clones, 92% seen once.

Material for sequencing was PBMCs or T cells enriched from blood (not recorded which). This chain joins TRBV11-3 and TRBJ2-7; D is unresolved. This TCR derives from a young woman who had recovered from COVID-19. CDR3 loop: CASSPGDGQYF. The DNA for the CDR3 is TGTGCCAGCAGCCCAGGCGACGGGCAGTACTTC.